What follows are 6 T cell receptor beta chains derived from one specimen sequenced in a study of OX40 agonist ivuxolimab in advanced cancers. Sequenced by immunoSEQ multiplex PCR; TCRdb stores in-frame clones only, minus some. The sample shows some 69,000 clones, roughly nine tenths of them seen only once. Sequencing was performed on CD4+ or CD8+ T cells sorted from blood, taken in a trial of the OX40 agonist ivuxolimab. Receptor source: an adult with an advanced solid tumor such as melanoma, head and neck, liver or kidney cancer.

The chain recombines TRBV19 with TRBJ1-5; D unresolved. Germline V gives CDR1 LNHDA, CDR2 SQIVND (reference sequence). The CDR3 covers 13 residues. Trimming took off 4 bases at V and 0 bases at J, with 4 bases between the two ends. The CDR3 region has the DNA TGTGCCAGTAGTAAGGCTAGCAATCAGCCCCAGCATTTT. This sequence encodes CASSKASNQPQHF.

The chain combines TRBV10-2 with TRBJ2-6; D remains ambiguous. The length of the CDR3 is 15 residues. V was shortened by 4 bases and J by 1 base, with 8 bases between the two germline ends. Per the germline V gene, CDR1 is WSHSY and CDR2 is SAAADI. CDR3 protein: CASSGAPSGANVLTF. CDR3 DNA: TGCGCCAGCAGTGGGGCTCCTTCTGGGGCCAACGTCCTGACTTTC.

V and J are TRBV30 and TRBJ1-4, with TRBD1 identical over 8 bases. The V gene's germline CDR1 is GTSNPN and CDR2 SVGIG (reference sequence). This CDR3 has 14 amino acids. J gave up 8 bases and V 1 base, and 6 bases lay outside the gene matches. The DNA of the CDR3 is TGTGCCTGGAGTGCGGGACAGGTTTTGGAAAAACTGTTTTTT. Its protein is CAWSAGQVLEKLFF.

The CDR3, as DNA: TGTGCCAGCAACCCGAACATAGTTGAAAAACTGTTTTTT. Protein product: CASNPNIVEKLFF. V and J are TRBV2 and TRBJ1-4; no clear D. The V gene lost 7 bases and the J gene lost 7 bases, with 13 bases spanning the gap. Germline CDR1 SNHLY, CDR2 FYNNEI. The CDR3 spans 13 residues.

The chain combines TRBV7-9 with TRBJ2-1, with a tentative D call TRBD1 (6 bases). V gave up 3 bases and J gave up 10 bases, with 16 bases separating them. CDR1 and CDR2 from the germline V gene are SEHNR and FQNEAQ (reference sequence). The CDR3 length is 14 residues. The DNA for the CDR3 is TGTGCCAGCAGCTTCCACAATACAGGGACCGAGCAGTTCTTC. Protein: CASSFHNTGTEQFF.

This chain links TRBV30 with TRBJ1-1; unclear D gene. V lost 0 bases and J 5 bases, leaving 7 bases between the germline ends. In germline, CDR1 is GTSNPN, CDR2 SVGIG (reference sequence). CDR3 length: 12 residues. The CDR3: CAWSVSGTEAFF. The CDR3 DNA reads TGTGCCTGGAGTGTATCGGGGACTGAAGCTTTCTTT.